In its sample, the clone carrying this T cell receptor beta chain was seen many times. TCRdb recomputed calls from the 5' RACE reads with MiXCR, one row per CDR3 protein. Of about 20,000 distinct CDR3 sequences listed, 5.2% are singletons. V lost 4 bases and J lost 7, with 14 bases in between. The CDR3 has 13 amino acids. The germline gives CDR1 SQVTM, CDR2 ANQGSEA. This sample was taken from a study of T cells after yellow fever vaccination. Study-wide points: Clonotypes found in both CD4 and CD8 compartments made up a small share. The secondary response was weaker but peaked faster, day 5 versus 15. Sorted memory subsets on day 0 showed almost all vaccine-responding clonotypes to be undetectable.

The rearrangement joins TRBV29-1 to TRBJ2-1; either TRBD1 or TRBD2 may fit D (6 bases each). This sequence was found in a man younger than 30 who received the YFV17D yellow fever vaccine. This sample comprised PBMCs, either bulk or a sorted T-cell subset (CD4+, CD8+, memory, or dextramer-sorted; not recorded which), obtained about 41 days after the first yellow fever vaccination. The CDR3 nucleotides read TGCAGCGTTGTTATCCAGGGGAGGAATGAGCAGTTCTTC. Translating gives CSVVIQGRNEQFF.